This TCR beta chain was recorded in a study of shared clonotypes between healthy human individuals. Study details: Donors had three CD4 naive, three CD4 memory, two CD8 naive and one CD8 memory plate apiece.

Sequencing used immunoSEQ multiplex PCR; TCRdb keeps in-frame clones, though not all of them. In the table there are under 600,000 clones, 95% to 98% of which are singletons. CDR3 length: 16 amino acids. Germline CDR1 is SGHVS and CDR2 is FNYEAQ. V was clipped by 5 bases and J by 3 bases; unmatched bases: 6. As defined, naive CD8 cells were CD45RO-negative and positively selected for CCR7, with terminally differentiated effector memory CD45RA+ cells excluded. Study-wide results and caveats: Relative to clonotypes present in all four donors, those not shared had lower generation probabilities.

On this clone: Its antigen remains unidentified.

This sequence was found in a man aged 30 to 39 in good health. Source material: naive CD8+ T cells sorted from blood. This chain joins TRBV7-6 and TRBJ2-1; 11 bases agree with TRBD2. This chain's CDR3 is CASSVTSGSDYNEQFF. The CDR3, as DNA: TGTGCCAGCAGCGTTACTAGCGGGAGTGACTACAATGAGCAGTTCTTC.